Reported below is one TCR beta chain. V was cut by 6 bases and J by 3 bases, with 12 bases left in between. This CDR3 has 13 amino acids. With random hexamers, roughly 0.45 to 1 ug RNA was reverse transcribed. With immunoSEQ multiplex PCR, TCR beta CDR3 was amplified across 54 Vbeta and 13 Jbeta. TCRdb reprocessed the immunoSEQ multiplex PCR reads via MiXCR and lists one record per CDR3 protein. This table holds 80,000 to 95,000 distinct CDR3 sequences, around 94% found once. The data stem from a study of CD8 T cells in Susac syndrome. Overall study context: Sequenced Susac syndrome patients included roughly six with clinically active disease and about eight in remission.

The chain is built from TRBV12-3 or TRBV12-4 and TRBJ2-7, with D hard to call. The sequence came from a human donor with Susac syndrome. Input material: CD8+ T cells from PBMCs. The CDR3 DNA follows: TGTGCCAGCAGAATCTCAGATGGCTACGAGCAGTACTTC. This translates into CASRISDGYEQYF.